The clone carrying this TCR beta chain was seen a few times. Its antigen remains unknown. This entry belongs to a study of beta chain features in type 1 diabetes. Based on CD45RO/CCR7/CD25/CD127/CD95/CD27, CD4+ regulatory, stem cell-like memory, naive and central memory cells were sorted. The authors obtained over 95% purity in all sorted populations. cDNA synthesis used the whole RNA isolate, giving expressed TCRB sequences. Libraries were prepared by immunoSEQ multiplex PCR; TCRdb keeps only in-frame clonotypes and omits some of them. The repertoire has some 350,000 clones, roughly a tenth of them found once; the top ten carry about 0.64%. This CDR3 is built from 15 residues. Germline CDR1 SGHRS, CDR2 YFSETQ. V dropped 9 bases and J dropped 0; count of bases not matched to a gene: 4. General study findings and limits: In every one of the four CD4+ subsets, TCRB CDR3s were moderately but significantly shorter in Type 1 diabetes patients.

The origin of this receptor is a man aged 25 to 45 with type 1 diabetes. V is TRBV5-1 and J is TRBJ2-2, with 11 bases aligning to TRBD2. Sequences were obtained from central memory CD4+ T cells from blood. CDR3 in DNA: TGCGCCACCGGGACTAGCGGAACGAACACCGGGGAGCTGTTTTTT. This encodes CATGTSGTNTGELFF.